This T cell receptor beta chain emerged from a study of technical replicates of blood from four donors. Germline V gives CDR1 MGHDK, CDR2 SYGVNS. The J segment lost 4 bases and the V segment lost 2 bases, leaving 7 bases of the junction unmatched. The CDR3 runs 16 residues. Profiling relied on immunoSEQ multiplex PCR, and the TCRdb table lists in-frame clones only, not all of them. The sample records under 85,000 clones, approximately 96% being singletons. This TCR was recovered from a human donor in good health. The V and J genes are TRBV25-1 and TRBJ2-1, with 8 bases identical to TRBD2. The source material was T cells isolated from PBMCs. CDR3 protein: CASSEGGAGAYNEQFF. The CDR3 DNA follows: TGTGCCAGCAGTGAAGGGGGAGCGGGGGCGTACAATGAGCAGTTCTTC.